The present T cell receptor (beta chain) was sequenced within a study of molecular identifiers for immune sequencing clone quantification. TCRdb itself ran the PCR reads through MiXCR, one entry per CDR3 protein. This table has tens of thousands of distinct CDR3 sequences, around 27% appearing once. In germline, CDR1 is DFQATT, CDR2 SNEGSKA (reference sequence). The V gene lost 2 bases and the J gene lost 0 bases, with 17 bases spanning the gap. CDR3 length: 17 amino acids. As concerns this clonotype: A much larger clonotype is one base distant, so this may be a read error.

Material: naive CD8+ T cells from blood, with Jurkat cell RNA spiked in. Subset given: FACS-sorted CD8+CD4-CCR7+CD45RA+ naive T cells. The TCR comes from a human donor in good health. Some libraries in this study had Jurkat cell RNA spiked in. V usage is TRBV20-1 and J usage is TRBJ2-4; weak D call: TRBD2 (6 bases). The CDR3 DNA reads as TGCAGTGCTAGACCGATAGCGGAGCTAGTAGCCAAAAACATTCAGTACTTC. This translates into CSARPIAELVAKNIQYF.